The rows below give T cell receptor beta chains drawn from one sample of a study of spatial heterogeneity in lung cancer. TCRdb reanalysed the 5' RACE reads using MiXCR and keeps one entry per CDR3 protein. The repertoire consists of about 21,000 distinct CDR3 sequences, with just over 4.5% occurring once and the leading ten covering around 7%. The sample in question was PBMCs, obtained at surgery. The origin of the receptors is a male donor with early-stage non-small cell lung cancer. The CDR3 runs from the conserved cysteine through the conserved F or W. The D gene is left open where the match is weak. Some rows mark clone size as missing; the rest say once, few, many or name a class of expanded clone.

CDR3 | DNA | V | size | J | D
CASSALDPHNSPLHF | TGTGCCAGCAGTGCCCTGGACCCCCACAATTCACCCCTCCACTTT | TRBV6-5 | few | TRBJ1-6 | .
CASSFGSYGYTF | TGTGCCAGCAGTTTTGGGTCCTATGGCTACACCTTC | TRBV12-3/TRBV12-4 | medium-sized | TRBJ1-2 | .
CSALNPRNTEAFF | TGCAGTGCTCTTAATCCCCGTAACACTGAAGCTTTCTTT | TRBV20-1 | many | TRBJ1-1 | .
CAISGQPSSYEQYF | TGTGCCATCAGCGGACAGCCCAGCTCCTACGAGCAGTACTTC | TRBV10-3 | many | TRBJ2-7 | .
CASSAPGLSYEQYF | TGTGCCAGCAGCGCTCCGGGACTTTCCTACGAGCAGTACTTC | TRBV11-1 | many | TRBJ2-7 | .
CATAPGTGSGGELFF | TGTGCCACCGCCCCCGGGACAGGGTCGGGCGGGGAGCTGTTTTTT | TRBV15 | many | TRBJ2-2 | TRBD1
CASSFNLVLTDTQYF | TGCGCCAGCAGCTTTAACTTAGTCCTCACAGATACGCAGTATTTT | TRBV5-1 | few | TRBJ2-3 | .
CASSIGLAGGPTDTQYF | TGTGCCAGCAGCATCGGACTAGCGGGGGGACCTACAGATACGCAGTATTTT | TRBV7-3 | many | TRBJ2-3 | TRBD2
CASSLGGWRDNEQFF | TGTGCCAGCAGCTTAGGAGGGTGGCGAGACAATGAGCAGTTCTTC | TRBV11-1 | few | TRBJ2-1 | .
CASGLGRLNQPQHF | TGTGCTAGTGGTTTGGGACGGCTCAATCAGCCCCAGCATTTT | TRBV12-5 | many | TRBJ1-5 | .
CASSQVGGQPQHF | TGCGCCAGCAGCCAAGTCGGCGGACAGCCCCAGCATTTT | TRBV4-3 | many | TRBJ1-5 | .
CASSHHGANYGYTF | TGTGCCAGCAGCCATCACGGCGCTAACTATGGCTACACCTTC | TRBV3-1 | many | TRBJ1-2 | .
CASSFISGDTDTQYF | TGTGCCAGCAGCTTTATAAGTGGAGACACAGATACGCAGTATTTT | TRBV11-2 | few | TRBJ2-3 | .
CASSSKQGMNGYTF | TGTGCCAGCAGCTCAAAACAGGGCATGAATGGCTACACCTTC | TRBV7-9 | many | TRBJ1-2 | .
CASSLRPSGIPDTQYF | TGTGCCAGCAGCTTACGGCCTAGCGGGATCCCAGATACGCAGTATTTT | TRBV7-8 | many | TRBJ2-3 | TRBD2
CASRPTGSTNYGYTF | TGTGCCAGCAGGCCGACAGGGTCTACTAACTATGGCTACACCTTC | TRBV27 | few | TRBJ1-2 | TRBD1
CASSQDRTGSGGNTIYF | TGTGCCAGCAGCCAAGATCGGACAGGGTCAGGTGGAAACACCATATATTTT | TRBV4-2 | many | TRBJ1-3 | TRBD1
CASRNPGGAYNEQFF | TGTGCCAGCAGAAACCCGGGGGGTGCCTACAATGAGCAGTTCTTC | TRBV6-1 | many | TRBJ2-1 | TRBD2
CASSLALGIDTQYF | TGTGCCAGCAGCTTAGCGTTAGGGATAGATACGCAGTATTTT | TRBV7-2 | many | TRBJ2-3 | .
CSARHGRGLSDTGELFF | TGCAGTGCTAGGCACGGGAGAGGGTTATCGGACACCGGGGAGCTGTTTTTT | TRBV20-1 | many | TRBJ2-2 | .
CASSGGTSTDTQYF | TGTGCCAGCAGCGGGGGGACTAGCACAGATACGCAGTATTTT | TRBV7-9 | . | TRBJ2-3 | .
CSAELAGGSYEQYF | TGCAGTGCTGAGCTAGCGGGAGGTTCCTACGAGCAGTACTTC | TRBV20-1 | medium-sized | TRBJ2-7 | TRBD2
CASSYSAARSSQETQYF | TGTGCCAGCAGTTACTCGGCCGCTCGTAGCTCCCAAGAGACCCAGTACTTC | TRBV6-2/TRBV6-3 | few | TRBJ2-5 | .
CASSLAGHYSNQPQHF | TGTGCCAGCAGCTTGGCCGGGCATTATAGCAATCAGCCCCAGCATTTT | TRBV5-6 | many | TRBJ1-5 | .
CSARNKLAGLNEQFF | TGCAGTGCTAGAAATAAGCTAGCGGGGCTCAATGAGCAGTTCTTC | TRBV20-1 | few | TRBJ2-1 | TRBD2
CSARGLLIRTQYF | TGCAGTGCTAGAGGGCTTCTTATTCGTACGCAGTATTTT | TRBV20-1 | . | TRBJ2-3 | .
CASSLGRTAEAFF | TGTGCCAGTAGTCTCGGGCGGACGGCAGAAGCTTTCTTT | TRBV19 | many | TRBJ1-1 | .
CASSWTLSNQPQHF | TGTGCCAGCAGCTGGACACTTAGCAATCAGCCCCAGCATTTT | TRBV7-2 | medium-sized | TRBJ1-5 | .
CASSLGQFPNQPQHF | TGTGCCAGCAGCTTGGGGCAGTTTCCTAATCAGCCCCAGCATTTT | TRBV5-5 | many | TRBJ1-5 | .
CSARDPRGASYEQYF | TGCAGTGCTAGAGATCCGAGGGGGGCCTCCTACGAGCAGTACTTC | TRBV20-1 | . | TRBJ2-7 | .
CASSRRGRTLVNTGELFF | TGCGCCAGCAGCAGGCGGGGCCGAACTCTTGTGAACACCGGGGAGCTGTTTTTT | TRBV5-1 | many | TRBJ2-2 | .
CASSPRAGGTGELFF | TGTGCCAGCAGCCCCCGAGCGGGAGGCACCGGGGAGCTGTTTTTT | TRBV11-2 | many | TRBJ2-2 | TRBD2
CASSIQGKDGYTF | TGTGCCAGCAGCATACAGGGAAAGGATGGCTACACCTTC | TRBV7-3 | many | TRBJ1-2 | .
CSASGASGSMTPYF | TGCAGTGCTAGTGGGGCTAGCGGGAGTATGACTCCGTACTTC | TRBV20-1 | many | TRBJ2-7 | TRBD2
CASSVRTDRNTGELFF | TGTGCCAGCTCAGTTCGGACAGATAGGAACACCGGGGAGCTGTTTTTT | TRBV18 | many | TRBJ2-2 | .
CSVEVNGNQPQHF | TGCAGCGTTGAAGTCAACGGGAATCAGCCCCAGCATTTT | TRBV29-1 | many | TRBJ1-5 | .
CASSYDRAPNTEAFF | TGTGCCAGCAGTTACGATCGGGCCCCGAACACTGAAGCTTTCTTT | TRBV6-2/TRBV6-3 | . | TRBJ1-1 | .
CASSFGSGRFYEQFF | TGTGCCAGCAGCTTTGGTAGCGGGAGATTTTATGAGCAGTTCTTC | TRBV7-8 | many | TRBJ2-1 | TRBD2
CASSLRGQSYEQYF | TGTGCCAGCAGCTTACGCGGACAGTCCTACGAGCAGTACTTC | TRBV7-6 | many | TRBJ2-7 | .
CASSLPPLAGASDTQYF | TGTGCCAGCAGTTTACCTCCTTTAGCGGGGGCGTCAGATACGCAGTATTTT | TRBV28 | many | TRBJ2-3 | TRBD2
CSARDGTYEQYF | TGCAGTGCTAGGGACGGAACTTACGAGCAGTACTTC | TRBV20-1 | . | TRBJ2-7 | .
CASLPRESPLYGYTF | TGTGCCAGCTTGCCGAGGGAGAGTCCTCTCTATGGCTACACCTTC | TRBV18 | many | TRBJ1-2 | .
CASRISGSYGYTF | TGTGCCAGCAGAATTAGCGGCAGTTATGGCTACACCTTC | TRBV7-9 | medium-sized | TRBJ1-2 | .
CASSYGGDEQFF | TGTGCCAGCAGCTACGGCGGGGATGAGCAGTTCTTC | TRBV7-9 | medium-sized | TRBJ2-1 | .
CASNRDGGSPLHF | TGTGCCAGCAATCGGGACGGGGGTTCACCCCTCCACTTT | TRBV3-1 | many | TRBJ1-6 | .
CASSFQDSTDTQYF | TGTGCCAGCAGCTTCCAGGATAGCACAGATACGCAGTATTTT | TRBV7-9 | many | TRBJ2-3 | .
CASRRRMREKLFF | TGTGCCAGCAGGCGCCGTATGCGTGAAAAACTGTTTTTT | TRBV12-3/TRBV12-4 | many | TRBJ1-4 | .
CASSPLQFFQETQYF | TGTGCCAGCAGCCCACTACAGTTTTTTCAAGAGACCCAGTACTTC | TRBV7-8 | many | TRBJ2-5 | .
CASSRRDPSSGANVLTF | TGTGCCAGCAGCCGCCGGGACCCTTCCTCTGGGGCCAACGTCCTGACTTTC | TRBV6-5 | many | TRBJ2-6 | .
CATSRTNEQFF | TGTGCCACCAGCAGAACTAATGAGCAGTTCTTC | TRBV15 | many | TRBJ2-1 | .
CASSLGPPNRNSPLHF | TGCGCCAGCAGCTTGGGACCTCCGAATCGTAATTCACCCCTCCACTTT | TRBV5-1 | many | TRBJ1-6 | .
CAISDFGQGNEKLFF | TGTGCCATCAGTGACTTTGGACAGGGGAATGAAAAACTGTTTTTT | TRBV10-3 | many | TRBJ1-4 | TRBD1
CAISESPFRSAGQPQHF | TGTGCCATCAGTGAGTCGCCCTTCAGGAGCGCGGGACAGCCCCAGCATTTT | TRBV10-3 | medium-sized | TRBJ1-5 | .
CASSLWDVYNEQFF | TGTGCCAGCAGCTTGTGGGACGTATACAATGAGCAGTTCTTC | TRBV5-6 | medium-sized | TRBJ2-1 | .
CASSLDRSSYNEQFF | TGTGCCAGCAGCTTGGACAGGAGCTCCTACAATGAGCAGTTCTTC | TRBV5-6 | many | TRBJ2-1 | .
CASSLGGQGNYYGYTF | TGTGCCAGCAGCTTAGGGGGACAGGGAAACTACTATGGCTACACCTTC | TRBV7-8 | medium-sized | TRBJ1-2 | TRBD1
CAWSKTSGGVDTQYF | TGTGCCTGGAGTAAGACTAGCGGGGGCGTCGATACGCAGTATTTT | TRBV30 | many | TRBJ2-3 | TRBD2
CASSDRILLQGRGQFF | TGTGCCAGCAGTGACCGCATACTTCTACAGGGGAGAGGGCAGTTCTTC | TRBV25-1 | many | TRBJ2-1 | TRBD1
CASSLSMDGRTGEQYF | TGTGCCAGCAGTTTATCCATGGACGGACGGACTGGGGAGCAGTACTTC | TRBV27 | many | TRBJ2-7 | .
CASSYGTGIGANVLTF | TGTGCCAGCAGTTACGGGACAGGGATTGGGGCCAACGTCCTGACTTTC | TRBV6-6 | . | TRBJ2-6 | TRBD1